This paragraph reports one T cell receptor (beta chain). Its antigen is unidentified. This sample is drawn from a study of T cell responses to AZD1222 COVID-19 vaccine. Turning to the study itself: Second doses that came at about 4 or about 12 weeks were put together. Study results and limitations: Clonal diversity was possibly underestimated, and white British individuals and females predominated among donors. At study baseline, merely six AZD1222 recipients were seropositive. Researchers took repertoire samples only after the peak T cell response had come.

V was pared by 7 bases and J by 3 bases, with 16 bases between. The CDR3 totals 14 residues. In germline, CDR1 is SQVTM, CDR2 ANQGSEA. Assay: immunoSEQ multiplex PCR; the TCRdb copy retains only in-frame clones and omits some. This table holds 98,000 or so clones, roughly 93% found once. The rearrangement links TRBV29-1 to TRBJ2-1; D gene ambiguous. The source of this sequence is an adult in good health. This sample comprised peripheral blood, obtained on day 0 of AZD1222 vaccination. CDR3 in DNA: TGCAGCGCCTGGACGAGTGACTTCTACAATGAGCAGTTCTTC. Its translation: CSAWTSDFYNEQFF.